This TCR beta chain came from a study of cytomegalovirus exposure and HLA in healthy donors. Findings and limits, study-wide: In vitro data verified a few CMV-associated chains as specific for CMV antigens.

Primers included in the PCR were 60 Vbeta and 13 Jbeta primers. The repertoire was sequenced with immunoSEQ multiplex PCR; TCRdb's copy has only in-frame clones and lacks some. The sample shows about 120,000 clones, over 60% of them seen only once. Trimming took 2 bases from V and 8 from J; bases not matched to a gene: 8. Germline CDR1 and CDR2: SGHNT and YYREEE (reference sequence). CDR3 length: 15 residues. Regarding this clone: Its antigen is unidentified.

The sample comprised PBMCs. The clonotype was recovered from a middle-aged woman in good health and CMV-seropositive. This sequence joins TRBV5-4 and TRBJ2-7, with 12 bases lining up with TRBD2. The CDR3 sequence is CASSFPTSGRVKQYF. CDR3 nucleotides: TGTGCCAGCAGCTTCCCGACTAGCGGGAGAGTTAAGCAGTACTTC.